This TCR beta chain came from a study of T cell responses to AZD1222 COVID-19 vaccine. Overall study results and limits: Spike-specific TCR repertoires showed rising breadth and depth after two AZD1222 doses. The repertoires were collected only after the peak T cell response. A reported finding is that nearly half of spike-specific TCRs target unmutated variant regions. Donors, mostly white British, included more females; clonal diversity was possibly underestimated.

Germline-derived CDR1 and CDR2 are LGHDT and YNNKEL (reference sequence). The CDR3 sequence is 13 residues long. V was pared by 7 bases and J by 8 bases, with 6 bases of the junction left unmatched. As to this clone: Antigen: not known.

TCRdb's table, derived via immunoSEQ multiplex PCR, lists solely in-frame clones and lacks some. The table records approximately 83,000 clones, approximately 90% of them present only once. The chain combines TRBV3-1 (or the pseudogene TRBV3-2) with TRBJ2-1; 9 bases agree with TRBD2. The material was peripheral blood, obtained on day 0 of MenACWY control vaccination. This receptor was identified in an adult in good health. The DNA of the CDR3 is TGTGCCAGCACTAGCGGGGTAAAGGATGAGCAGTTCTTC. It codes for CASTSGVKDEQFF.